Presented here are 5 T cell receptor beta chains from one specimen sequenced in a study of T cell clonality in common variable immunodeficiency. Produced via immunoSEQ multiplex PCR; TCRdb's table is partial and in-frame only. Sampling found about 37,000 clones, none seen once. Sequenced input: peripheral blood mononuclear cells. The receptors derive from a person aged 18 to 75 in good health.

Ten or more counts support this clone. Coverage ceases 3 residues before the CDR3 finishes, and the germline J gene fills in the end. The rearrangement links TRBV12-3 or TRBV12-4 to TRBJ2-7; TRBD1 might be the D (5 bases). The CDR3 consists of 12 residues. Between the trimmed V and J ends, which lost 5 bases and 4 bases, there was a span of 9 bases. CDR3 DNA, as far as it was read: TGTGCCAGCAGTACCCGACAGTACGAG. Its protein product is CASSTRQYE. The entire CDR3 is CASSTRQYEQYF.

This clone was counted ten times or more. The CDR3 end falls 3 residues outside the read, so it is completed with the germline J gene. The chain couples TRBV5-1 to TRBJ1-4; weak D call: TRBD1 (5 bases). Per the germline V gene, CDR1 is SGHRS and CDR2 is YFSETQ. Deletions cut 3 bases from V and 2 bases from J, with 11 bases between. This CDR3 has 15 residues. The CDR3 DNA, read in part, is TGCGCCAGCAGCTCGCAGGGTGGGACTAATGAAAAA. It encodes CASSSQGGTNEK. The full CDR3 sequence reads CASSSQGGTNEKLFF. The complete variable domain, with remaining parts taken from reference TRBV5-1 and TRBJ1-4, reads KAGVTQTPRYLIKTRGQQVTLSCSPISGHRSVSWYQQTPGQGLQFLFEYFSETQRNKGNFPGRFSGRQFSNSRSEMNVSTLELGDSALYLCASSSQGGTNEKLFFGSGTQLSVL.

This clone was picked up many times. Coverage ceases 3 residues before the CDR3 finishes, and the germline J gene fills in the end. The sample contains more than one DNA sequence encoding this CDR3. This rearrangement joins TRBV5-1 to TRBJ2-7; unclear D gene. The CDR3 runs to 14 residues. Trimming pared 5 bases from V and 4 bases from J, leaving 16 bases between. Germline loops: CDR1 SGHRS, CDR2 YFSETQ. The sequenced part of the CDR3 DNA is TGCGCCAGCAGGGGCGCAAGGGCCCCTTACGAG. It encodes CASRGARAPYE. The whole CDR3 sequence is CASRGARAPYEQYF.

This clone has at least ten counts. The CDR3 extends 3 residues past the end of the read, so its final part is completed from the germline J gene. V and J are TRBV19 and TRBJ2-7, with 9 bases aligning to TRBD1. The CDR3 covers 15 residues. Losses at the gene ends were 3 bases for V and 1 base for J; bases not matched to a gene: 4. Per the germline V gene, CDR1 is LNHDA and CDR2 is SQIVND (reference sequence). The CDR3 DNA, read in part, is TGTGCCAGTAGTATCTCCGACAGGGGGTCCTACGAG. Residues: CASSISDRGSYE. In full, the CDR3 reads CASSISDRGSYEQYF.

Details on this clone: The read is 3 residues too short to cover the CDR3 end, so that end is filled in from the germline J gene. The chain links TRBV5-6 to TRBJ1-1; D is unresolved. Trimming shortened V by 4 bases and J by 3 bases, and 7 bases separated the two germline ends. The V gene's germline CDR1 is SGHDT and CDR2 YYEEEE. This CDR3 region has 12 residues. CDR3 sequence reads: CASSVHYTEAFF. The CDR3 bases that were read are TGTGCCAGCAGCGTCCACTACACTGAA. The whole variable domain, remainder taken from reference TRBV5-6 and TRBJ1-1, is DAGVTQSPTHLIKTRGQQVTLRCSPKSGHDTVSWYQQALGQGPQFIFQYYEEEERQRGNFPDRFSGHQFPNYSSELNVNALLLGDSALYLCASSVHYTEAFFGQGTRLTVV.